This TCR beta chain was captured in a study of post-analysis software for immune sequencing data. Turning to the study itself: Relapsing-remitting, secondary progressive and progressive-relapsing courses of multiple sclerosis were included. Overall study results and limits: With TRBV5-6, TRBV5-1 and TRBV20-1 included, 5 or 6 TRBV segments were more frequent in patients than in controls. Comparison with controls showed significantly lower normalized Chao1 diversity in multiple sclerosis patients. When the samples were clustered directly with F measure, those that had been prepared in the same batch showed strong co-clustering.

Incorporated into the TCR beta cDNA libraries were unique molecular identifiers, which served to reduce PCR and sequencing biases. With roughly 0.9 to 11 million T cells as the source, approximately 450,000 cDNA molecules resulted. TCRdb re-called the PCR reads with MiXCR, one entry per CDR3 protein. This table holds more than 350,000 distinct CDR3 sequences, roughly 40% found once. With regard to this clonotype: The antigen remains unidentified.

This CDR3 comprises 13 residues. The V gene's germline CDR1 is SQVTM and CDR2 ANQGSEA. The V and J ends lost 5 bases and 0 bases respectively, with 9 bases between them. The receptor's source is a girl aged 2 to 10 with multiple sclerosis. The source material was blood. This chain joins TRBV29-1 and TRBJ2-3; D ambiguous. The DNA for the CDR3 is TGCAGCGTTATTCTGGGTAGCACAGATACGCAGTATTTT. Translated, it gives CSVILGSTDTQYF.